This is a list of T cell receptor beta chains from one sample in a study of preoperative IRX-2 immunotherapy in early breast cancer. TCRdb's table, derived via immunoSEQ multiplex PCR, lists solely in-frame clones and lacks some. The sample shows about 27,000 clones, approximately 80% of them seen only once. Sequencing used lymph node tissue, obtained before IRX-2 immunotherapy. The receptors were gathered from a human donor with breast cancer. CDR3s include the opening cysteine and the closing phenylalanine or tryptophan. A D gene is named only where the DNA matches it firmly.

d_call	v_call	cdr3_aa
TRBD1	TRBV11-3	CASSQQGLGGEKLFF
NA	TRBV11-3	CASSFFGAQETQYF
TRBD2	TRBV28	CASSSPSRGAHRVQFF
NA	TRBV6-8	CASSYSIIQGKLFF
TRBD2	TRBV10-1	CAVRGTSGGLTTDTQYF
NA	TRBV14	CASSQGHSLGGYTF
NA	TRBV10-1	CASSESGSGQLGAFF
TRBD2	TRBV6-8	CASSYSLFSGGLQETQYF
NA	TRBV28	CASSLSGYGLSGANVLTF
NA	TRBV19	CASSMGGADTQYF